These 19 T cell receptor beta chains originate from one sample sequenced in a study of cytomegalovirus exposure and HLA in healthy donors. The PCR employed 60 Vbeta primers together with 13 Jbeta primers. Assay: immunoSEQ multiplex PCR; the TCRdb copy retains only in-frame clones and omits some. The sample holds 210,000 or so clones, 70% to 90% seen once. Sequences were obtained from PBMCs. The source is a girl aged 2 to 10 in good health and CMV-seronegative.

DNA for the CDR3: TGTGCCAGCTCACATTACAGGGGAAACTATGGCTACACCTTC. Protein sequence: CASSHYRGNYGYTF. The gene calls are TRBV5-4 and TRBJ1-2, with TRBD1 matching over 7 bases. CDR1 and CDR2 (germline): SGHNT, YYREEE (reference sequence). V lost 7 bases, J lost 2 bases, and 8 bases stayed unmatched. The CDR3 spans 14 residues.

V usage is TRBV7-3 and J usage is TRBJ2-1; 11 bases map to TRBD2. Losses at the gene ends were 5 bases for V and 6 bases for J; bases not matched to a gene: 6. The CDR3 has 15 residues. The germline CDR1 and CDR2 sequences are SGHTA and FQGTGA. The CDR3 nucleotides are TGTGCCAGCAGCATTCTAGCGGGGGGACTCAATGAGCAGTTCTTC. It yields the protein CASSILAGGLNEQFF.

V is TRBV6-1 and J is TRBJ1-2; D is undetermined. V shed 2 bases and J shed 5 bases, with 9 bases lying between them. This CDR3 is 13 amino acids long. In germline, CDR1 is MNHNS, CDR2 SASEGT. The CDR3 is CASSESVHYGYTF. In DNA form, the CDR3 reads TGTGCCAGCAGTGAATCAGTGCATTATGGCTACACCTTC.

The J gene is TRBJ2-1, the V gene TRBV14; a possible D gene is TRBD2 (5 bases). V gave up 1 base and J gave up 9 bases, with 7 bases separating them. The CDR3 has 12 amino acids. Looked up from germline, CDR1 is SGHDN and CDR2 is FVKESK. This CDR3 reads CASSQVRGEQFF. In DNA form, the CDR3 reads TGTGCCAGCAGCCAAGTACGGGGTGAGCAGTTCTTC.

The chain has TRBV10-3 and TRBJ2-5; D is uncertain. There are 13 residues in the CDR3. V was shortened by 0 bases and J by 5 bases, with 7 bases between the two germline ends. CDR1 ENHRY and CDR2 SYGVKD come from the germline V gene. The CDR3 nucleotides are TGTGCCATCAGTGAGTCGACTCTTGAGACCCAGTACTTC. Translation: CAISESTLETQYF.

This clone was picked up one time. CDR3 in DNA: TGTGCCAGCACCCCGGGGACTGCCGAAGAGACCCAGTACTTC. The encoded protein is CASTPGTAEETQYF. V is TRBV7-9 and J is TRBJ2-5, with D perhaps TRBD2 (6 bases). V gave up 7 bases and J gave up 3 bases, with 15 bases separating them. CDR3 length equals 14 residues. CDR1 is SEHNR and CDR2 is FQNEAQ in the germline V gene (reference sequence).

The chain combines TRBV7-3 with TRBJ2-7; TRBD1 aligns across 10 bases. V shed 3 bases, J shed 9 bases, and the junction held 5 bases outside the gene matches. This CDR3 region has 13 residues. Germline CDR1 reads SGHTA; CDR2 reads FQGTGA. As DNA, the CDR3 is TGTGCCAGCAGCTTCCGACAGGGGGCCCGGCAGTACTTC. It translates to CASSFRQGARQYF.

The rearrangement uses TRBV11-2 and TRBJ2-4; D might be TRBD1 (6 bases). This CDR3 contains 16 residues. The germline CDR1 and CDR2 sequences are SGHAT and FQNNGV. The V end lost 3 bases, the J end lost 0 bases, and 12 bases lay between the germline ends. The CDR3 region is CASSLDSFPAKNIQYF. CDR3 coding DNA: TGTGCCAGCAGCTTGGACAGTTTCCCAGCCAAAAACATTCAGTACTTC.

The chain uses TRBV5-1 and TRBJ2-7; D remains ambiguous. Trimming took 0 bases from V and 1 from J, leaving 8 bases between them. CDR3 length: 14 residues. CDR1 is SGHRS, CDR2 YFSETQ, per germline. CDR3 sequence (DNA): TGCGCCAGCAGCTTGGTCCCAGGTTCCTACGAGCAGTACTTC. This codes for CASSLVPGSYEQYF.

The chain has TRBV10-3 and TRBJ1-2; 7 nucleotides align to TRBD1. This CDR3 comprises 15 residues. Losses at the gene ends were 2 bases for V and 7 bases for J; bases not matched to a gene: 10. Per the germline V gene, CDR1 is ENHRY and CDR2 is SYGVKD. The CDR3 coding sequence is TGTGCCATCAGTGAGGGACAGGCGTTTGGGGGTGGCTACACCTTC. As protein: CAISEGQAFGGGYTF.

V gene TRBV25-1 combines with J gene TRBJ2-5; TRBD1 matches at 8 bases. The J call may be in error: the DNA end matches TRBJ2-7 better. The germline CDR1 and CDR2 sequences are MGHDK and SYGVNS. This CDR3 is built from 15 residues. CDR3 nucleotides: TGTGCCAGCAGTGAATCCCCGACAGGGGCTTACGAGCAGTACTTC. This sequence encodes CASSESPTGAYEQYF.

The V and J genes are TRBV7-6 and TRBJ1-3, with 10 bases that match TRBD1. V shed 2 bases, J shed 7 bases, and the junction held 2 bases outside the gene matches. Per germline, CDR1 SGHVS and CDR2 FNYEAQ. This CDR3 is built from 14 residues. The CDR3 spells CASSLRQGANTIYF. In DNA form, the CDR3 reads TGTGCCAGCAGCTTAAGACAGGGGGCTAACACCATATATTTT.

V gene TRBV5-1 combines with J gene TRBJ2-3; D gene ambiguous. Germline CDR1 is SGHRS and CDR2 is YFSETQ. This CDR3 has 15 amino acids. V gave up 0 bases and J gave up 0 bases, with 8 bases separating them. CDR3: CASSLERLSTDTQYF. The CDR3 region has the DNA TGCGCCAGCAGCTTGGAACGGTTGAGCACAGATACGCAGTATTTT.

V is TRBV5-1 and J is TRBJ1-1; 9 bases match TRBD1. The ends lost 4 bases at V and 4 bases at J; junction bases unmatched: 8. Germline CDR1 is SGHRS and CDR2 is YFSETQ. CDR3 length: 15 amino acids. The CDR3 coding sequence is TGCGCCAGCAGCGATTCCGGGACAGGGCTCACTGAAGCTTTCTTT. The encoded protein is CASSDSGTGLTEAFF. The full variable domain, its missing parts supplied by reference TRBV5-1 and TRBJ1-1, is KAGVTQTPRYLIKTRGQQVTLSCSPISGHRSVSWYQQTPGQGLQFLFEYFSETQRNKGNFPGRFSGRQFSNSRSEMNVSTLELGDSALYLCASSDSGTGLTEAFFGQGTRLTVV.

V and J are TRBV11-3 and TRBJ2-5, with 7 bases identical to TRBD1. CDR1 is SGHNT and CDR2 is YENEEA in the germline V gene. The J segment lost 2 bases and the V segment lost 0 bases, leaving 0 bases of the junction unmatched. The CDR3 has 14 residues. CDR3 loop: CASSLDRGQETQYF. DNA of the CDR3: TGTGCCAGCAGCTTAGACAGGGGGCAAGAGACCCAGTACTTC.

The chain recombines TRBV4-1 with TRBJ1-2; TRBD1 matches at 11 bases. V shed 4 bases and J 8 bases; nucleotides not matched to a gene: 9. This CDR3 region has 15 residues. Germline assignment: CDR1 MGHRA and CDR2 YSYEKL. CDR3 sequence: CASSRVGQGAWGYTF. Here the CDR3 DNA reads TGCGCCAGCAGCCGTGTCGGACAGGGGGCATGGGGCTACACCTTC.

This chain joins TRBV21-1 and TRBJ1-4. TRBV21-1 is assigned pseudogene status. The length of the CDR3 is 15 residues. CDR3 DNA sequence: TGTGCCAGCAGCAAAGGGGGAGCCACTAATGAAAAACTGTTTTTT. Translating gives CASSKGGATNEKLFF.

V usage is TRBV5-6 and J usage is TRBJ2-1; D possibly corresponds to TRBD2 (6 bases). This CDR3 contains 16 residues. Germline V gene data show CDR1 as SGHDT and CDR2 as YYEEEE. V was clipped by 6 bases and J by 5 bases, with 21 bases between them. Here the CDR3 reads CASTPRWRENNNEQFF. The CDR3 coding sequence is TGTGCCAGCACCCCGAGGTGGCGGGAAAACAACAATGAGCAGTTCTTC.

Points on this clone: Compared with germline, one end of the junction differs, possibly owing to a read error. The rearrangement joins TRBV25-1 to TRBJ1-2, with 10 bases that match TRBD1. This CDR3 spans 14 amino acids. Looked up from germline, CDR1 is MGHDK and CDR2 is SYGVNS. The CDR3 loop reads CAGSESGQGNGYTF. The CDR3 DNA follows: TGTGCCGGCAGTGAATCGGGACAGGGGAATGGCTACACCTTC.